A single sample is the source of the 28 T cell receptor beta chains below, sequenced in a study of CD8 T cells in ankylosing spondylitis. General study points: One TCR beta motif, made up of about 8 highly homologous variants, appeared characteristic of ankylosing spondylitis blood.

One entry per CDR3 protein, called by TCRdb with MiXCR from the 5' RACE reads. The data contain 700,000 to 850,000 distinct CDR3 sequences, 12% of them singletons. These TCRs are of unknown antigen specificity. The sample was blood, either unsorted or a sorted T cell fraction (not recorded which). These receptors were obtained from a male donor with ankylosing spondylitis.

This clonotype has just a few counts. The CDR3 spells CSAAGQNTEAFF. The CDR3 DNA sequence: TGCAGCGCGGCCGGACAGAACACTGAAGCTTTCTTT. The chain couples TRBV29-1 to TRBJ1-1; D perhaps matches TRBD1 (5 bases). V was pared by 7 bases and J by 1 base, with 10 bases between. The CDR3 covers 12 residues. Germline V gene data show CDR1 as SQVTM and CDR2 as ANQGSEA.

This clonotype was seen ten or more times. V usage is TRBV20-1 and J usage is TRBJ2-7; possibly TRBD1 or TRBD2 for D (5 bases each). V was clipped by 6 bases and J by 2 bases, with 14 bases between them. Germline lookup yields CDR1 DFQATT and CDR2 SNEGSKA (reference sequence). This CDR3 has 13 residues. As DNA, the CDR3 is TGCAGTGCCATTACCGGGGCAGCCTACGAGCAGTACTTC. It codes for CSAITGAAYEQYF.

This clonotype was counted a few times. The chain links TRBV20-1 to TRBJ1-3; D not certain. V was clipped by 3 bases and J by 0 bases, with 6 bases between them. The CDR3 sequence is 13 residues long. Germline V CDR1 and CDR2: DFQATT, SNEGSKA (reference sequence). In nucleotides, the CDR3 is TGCAGTGCTAGTTTTCCCTCTGGAAACACCATATATTTT. It codes for CSASFPSGNTIYF.

This clonotype was observed a few times. This chain links TRBV19 with TRBJ1-1; D unclear. Trimming left V 3 bases short and J 0 bases short, with 11 bases between. CDR1 is LNHDA and CDR2 is SQIVND in the germline V gene (reference sequence). The CDR3 is 15 residues long. CDR3 in amino acids: CASSMGGRLNTEAFF. The CDR3 DNA reads TGTGCCAGTAGTATGGGAGGCAGATTGAACACTGAAGCTTTCTTT. Full variable domain (rest looked up from reference TRBV19 and TRBJ1-1): DGGITQSPKYLFRKEGQNVTLSCEQNLNHDAMYWYRQDPGQGLRLIYYSQIVNDFQKGDIAEGYSVSREKKESFPLTVTSAQKNPTAFYLCASSMGGRLNTEAFFGQGTRLTVV.

The rearrangement uses TRBV5-1 and TRBJ1-2, with 7 bases identical to TRBD1. The CDR3 has 15 residues. The germline CDR1 and CDR2 sequences are SGHRS and YFSETQ. V shed 0 bases, J shed 0 bases, and the junction held 2 bases outside the gene matches. The CDR3, as DNA: TGCGCCAGCAGCTTGGGAGGGGGCGCTAACTATGGCTACACCTTC. Amino acids: CASSLGGGANYGYTF.

Remarks on this clonotype: Germline and junction disagree at one end, which may indicate a read error. This chain links TRBV7-7 with TRBJ2-1, with TRBD2 as a possible D gene (6 bases). Germline assignment: CDR1 SSHAT and CDR2 FNYEAQ (reference sequence). The CDR3 is made up of 13 amino acids. Written as DNA, the CDR3 is TGTGCTAGCAGCTTAGGTTACGGGAGTGAGCAGTTCTTC. This sequence encodes CASSLGYGSEQFF.

This clonotype appeared a few times. The CDR3 coding sequence is TGCAGTGCAATTAACAGGGGGCGGAATGAAAAACTGTTTTTT. Translation: CSAINRGRNEKLFF. The chain recombines TRBV20-1 with TRBJ1-4; the match to TRBD1 covers 9 bases. Germline V lookup: CDR1 DFQATT, CDR2 SNEGSKA (reference sequence). CDR3 size: 14 residues. V dropped 6 bases and J dropped 5; count of bases not matched to a gene: 7.

This clonotype was detected a few times. The rearrangement links TRBV6-6 to TRBJ1-1; the D is unclear. Per the germline V gene, CDR1 is MNHNY and CDR2 is SVGAGI (reference sequence). The length of the CDR3 is 13 residues. Trimming stripped 2 bases from V and 6 bases from J, with 10 bases between. The CDR3 protein is CASSYQLRAEAFF. CDR3 bases: TGTGCCAGCAGTTACCAGTTGAGAGCTGAAGCTTTCTTT.

This sequence joins TRBV20-1 and TRBJ1-6; D remains ambiguous. The CDR3 loop spans 17 amino acids. V shed 3 bases and J shed 0 bases, with 15 bases lying between them. Germline V CDR1 and CDR2: DFQATT, SNEGSKA (reference sequence). The CDR3: CSASGGVGFSYNSPLHF. The CDR3 nucleotides are TGCAGTGCTAGTGGTGGGGTGGGGTTCTCCTATAATTCACCCCTCCACTTT.

J is TRBJ1-1 and V is TRBV11-2; a weak D match, TRBD1 (5 bases). Germline assignment: CDR1 SGHAT and CDR2 FQNNGV. This CDR3 region has 13 residues. V shed 6 bases and J shed 6 bases, with 14 bases lying between them. The CDR3 DNA is TGTGCCAGCAGAGTCCAGGGCGGCGCTGAAGCTTTCTTT. This encodes CASRVQGGAEAFF.

The chain links TRBV6-1 to TRBJ2-1; perhaps TRBD1 as D (6 bases). Germline V gives CDR1 MNHNS, CDR2 SASEGT. V was clipped by 8 bases and J by 6 bases, with 14 bases between them. This CDR3 comprises 13 residues. The CDR3 is CASPGQGSNEQFF. CDR3 nucleotide sequence: TGTGCCAGCCCGGGGCAGGGGTCCAATGAGCAGTTCTTC.

The table lists this clonotype with many counts. J is TRBJ2-5 and V is TRBV29-1; no clear D. The germline V gene has CDR1 SQVTM and CDR2 ANQGSEA. There are 14 residues in the CDR3. The V and J ends lost 5 bases and 2 bases respectively, with 15 bases between them. The CDR3 DNA reads as TGCAGCGTTTCCATGGTGGTCAGACAAGAGACCCAGTACTTC. Encoded protein: CSVSMVVRQETQYF.

There are a few counts of this clonotype. The gene calls are TRBV29-1 and TRBJ2-7; TRBD1 agrees at 7 bases. With 6 bases clipped from V and 3 bases from J, the junction kept 2 bases outside the gene matches. The CDR3 consists of 11 residues. Germline V gene lookup returns CDR1 SQVTM and CDR2 ANQGSEA. This CDR3 is CSVRDSYEQYF. CDR3 in DNA: TGCAGCGTAAGGGACAGCTACGAGCAGTACTTC.

This clonotype was seen a few times. V and J are TRBV5-1 and TRBJ2-2; D is uncertain. Trimming removed 2 bases at V and 1 base at J, with 9 bases between. Per germline, CDR1 SGHRS and CDR2 YFSETQ. This CDR3 contains 15 residues. The CDR3 nucleotides read TGCGCCAGCAGCTTTATGGAGAAGAACACCGGGGAGCTGTTTTTT. Its translation: CASSFMEKNTGELFF. The entire variable domain, with the rest obtained from reference TRBV5-1 and TRBJ2-2, is as follows: KAGVTQTPRYLIKTRGQQVTLSCSPISGHRSVSWYQQTPGQGLQFLFEYFSETQRNKGNFPGRFSGRQFSNSRSEMNVSTLELGDSALYLCASSFMEKNTGELFFGEGSRLTVL.

This clonotype was observed a handful of times. The chain employs TRBV20-1 and TRBJ2-7; D is ambiguous. Per the germline V gene, CDR1 is DFQATT and CDR2 is SNEGSKA (reference sequence). V lost 0 bases to trimming and J lost 2 bases, with 14 bases between them. This CDR3 comprises 15 residues. DNA for the CDR3: TGCAGTGCTAGAGATGTGGTCTCGGCCACCTACGAGCAGTACTTC. As protein: CSARDVVSATYEQYF.

The gene calls are TRBV27 and TRBJ2-7, with a weak D call TRBD1 (6 bases). Germline loops: CDR1 MNHEY, CDR2 SMNVEV (reference sequence). V lost 3 bases and J lost 1, with 19 bases in between. The CDR3 extends over 17 amino acids. Here the CDR3 reads CASSFKARDTRSYEQYF. The DNA of the CDR3 is TGTGCCAGCAGTTTTAAAGCGAGGGACACCCGATCCTACGAGCAGTACTTC.

There are a few counts of this clonotype. V gene TRBV7-8 combines with J gene TRBJ2-7; D ambiguous. Trimming took 6 bases from V and 1 from J, leaving 13 bases between them. Germline V gene lookup returns CDR1 SGHVS and CDR2 FQNEAQ. CDR3 length equals 14 residues. In DNA form, the CDR3 reads TGTGCCAGCAGTCTACAGCGTATTTCCTACGAGCAGTACTTC. Protein: CASSLQRISYEQYF.

This clonotype was recorded many times. This chain connects TRBV12-3 or TRBV12-4 to TRBJ2-1; 8 bases line up with TRBD2. The CDR3 runs to 14 residues. V lost 3 bases and J lost 4; bases outside the gene matches: 2. The chain's CDR3 is CASSFTSGYNEQFF. The DNA of the CDR3 is TGTGCCAGCAGTTTCACTAGCGGTTACAATGAGCAGTTCTTC.

This chain links TRBV28 with TRBJ1-4; 7 positions agree with TRBD1. CDR3 length equals 13 residues. In germline, CDR1 is MDHEN, CDR2 SYDVKM. J lost 8 bases, V lost 8 bases, and 8 bases had no gene match. CDR3: CASGDRVYEKLFF. The CDR3 DNA sequence: TGTGCCAGCGGAGACAGGGTCTACGAAAAACTGTTTTTT.

This clonotype appeared a few times. The rearrangement uses TRBV20-1 and TRBJ2-3; D unresolved. The germline V and J ends were trimmed by 3 bases and 6 bases, with 10 bases remaining between them. The germline gives CDR1 DFQATT, CDR2 SNEGSKA (reference sequence). This CDR3 spans 12 amino acids. CDR3 loop: CSASRVKDTQYF. For the CDR3, the DNA is TGCAGTGCTAGCCGAGTCAAGGATACGCAGTATTTT.

The CDR3 protein is CASSRTGTSGNEQFF. In nucleotides, the CDR3 is TGCGCCAGCAGCCGGACCGGGACCTCCGGCAATGAGCAGTTCTTC. This chain uses TRBV4-3 with TRBJ2-1; D is tentatively TRBD1 or TRBD2 (5 bases each). Trimming cost V 4 bases and J 6 bases, with 16 bases left between them. This CDR3 has 15 residues. Germline CDR1 reads LGHNA; CDR2 reads YSLEER.

This clonotype was seen a few times. The chain has TRBV4-1 and TRBJ2-7, with 13 bases fitting TRBD2. Germline loops: CDR1 MGHRA, CDR2 YSYEKL. The junction had 9 bases not matched to a gene; V was cut back by 3 bases and J by 4 bases. CDR3 size: 17 residues. Here the CDR3 reads CASSHTSGRAPGYEQYF. Here the CDR3 DNA reads TGCGCCAGCAGCCACACTAGCGGGAGGGCCCCAGGGTACGAGCAGTACTTC.

This clonotype showed up many times. The V call is TRBV20-1, the J call TRBJ1-2; D gene ambiguous. The CDR3 covers 12 residues. V was cut by 8 bases and J by 4 bases, with 14 bases left in between. From germline, CDR1 is DFQATT and CDR2 SNEGSKA (reference sequence). The CDR3: CSSPGAPYGYTF. CDR3 in DNA: TGCAGTTCTCCCGGTGCGCCCTATGGCTACACCTTC.

This clonotype was detected ten times or more. This chain links TRBV12-3 or TRBV12-4 with TRBJ2-5; 7 positions match TRBD2. V lost 4 bases to trimming and J lost 5 bases; unmatched junction nucleotides: 4. There are 13 residues in the CDR3. The DNA of the CDR3 is TGTGCCAGCAGTTCCCTGCGGGGGGAGACCCAGTACTTC. As protein: CASSSLRGETQYF.

This clonotype was counted between two and nine times. The rearrangement joins TRBV7-9 to TRBJ2-1, with a tentative D call TRBD1 (5 bases). Germline V gene sequence: CDR1 SEHNR, CDR2 FQNEAQ (reference sequence). This CDR3 is 16 amino acids long. Trimming took 5 bases from V and 3 from J, leaving 17 bases between them. CDR3 protein: CASSLLEDRYYNEQFF. CDR3 DNA: TGTGCCAGCAGCCTGTTGGAAGACAGATACTACAATGAGCAGTTCTTC.

V is TRBV20-1 and J is TRBJ1-3, with D possibly TRBD1 on 5 matching bases. The CDR3 has 14 amino acids. Trimming shortened V by 1 base and J by 6 bases, and 13 bases separated the two germline ends. CDR1 is DFQATT and CDR2 is SNEGSKA in the germline V gene (reference sequence). The CDR3 DNA reads TGCAGTGCTAGAGGGATCAGGGAAGAAAACACCATATATTTT. This codes for CSARGIREENTIYF.

V is TRBV15 and J is TRBJ2-7; TRBD2 agrees at 7 bases. V gave up 1 base and J gave up 0 bases; unmatched junction bases: 12. This CDR3 has 18 residues. CDR1 and CDR2 from the germline V gene are LNHNV and YYDKDF (reference sequence). The CDR3 loop is CATSRGIRRREISYEQYF. For the CDR3, the DNA is TGTGCCACCAGCAGAGGGATAAGGCGGCGGGAGATCTCCTACGAGCAGTACTTC.

The chain uses TRBV28 and TRBJ1-1; D not certain. Germline CDR1 MDHEN, CDR2 SYDVKM. The CDR3 has 14 residues. Trimming cost V 8 bases and J 2 bases, with 15 bases left between them. The CDR3, as DNA: TGTGCCAGCTATTCTTGGACGGTAAACACTGAAGCTTTCTTT. This translates into CASYSWTVNTEAFF.